The clone carrying this TCR beta chain was seen only a few times. Its antigen is not identified. Unique molecular identifiers were incorporated when the TCRbeta library was constructed. TCRdb independently ran MiXCR on the PCR reads; one entry per CDR3 protein. The profile covers 800,000 to 1,000,000 distinct CDR3 sequences, with under 30% appearing a single time and 28% taken by the ten largest. There are 12 residues in the CDR3. Trimming left V 4 bases short and J 7 bases short, with 11 bases between. Germline CDR1 is SGHRS and CDR2 is YFSETQ. The data stem from a study of T-cell reconstitution after alpha-beta-depleted transplantation in children. Overall study findings and caveats: It was newly produced T cells that mostly accounted for T-cell counts and diversity one year after transplant. TCRbeta diversity was high at day 60 in some patients (a result of surviving recipient T cells and thymic progenitors).

The gene calls are TRBV5-1 and TRBJ1-1, with D perhaps matching TRBD1 (6 bases). Sequenced material: PBMCs, mostly from graft donor cells, taken 360 days after TCRalphabeta/CD19-depleted stem cell transplant. The origin of this receptor is a boy in the first two years of life who had a stem cell transplant for SCID, so the T cells may come from the graft donor. The CDR3 bases are TGCGCCAGCAGCCTGGGACATCTTGAAGCTTTCTTT. Amino acids: CASSLGHLEAFF.